The 28 T cell receptor beta chains reported below all come from one sample, sequenced in a study of T cell repertoires in cytomegalovirus infection. From the reads, TCRdb called clonotypes with MiXCR, one entry per CDR3 protein. The sample lists over 450,000 distinct CDR3 sequences, about 11% occurring once. Source material: PBMCs. The source is a human donor in good health (CMV status not recorded). Some clones in this sample may be carry-over from other donors' samples.

This clonotype has more than one count but fewer than ten. The chain carries TRBV2 and TRBJ2-1, with 8 bases lining up with TRBD1. V lost 7 bases, J lost 6 bases, and 2 bases stayed unmatched. The CDR3 runs to 12 residues. Germline assignment: CDR1 SNHLY and CDR2 FYNNEI. CDR3 in amino acids: CASIDRGNEQFF. Here the CDR3 DNA reads TGTGCCAGCATAGACAGGGGCAATGAGCAGTTCTTC. The variable domain in full, completed from reference TRBV2 and TRBJ2-1, reads EPEVTQTPSHQVTQMGQEVILRCVPISNHLYFYWYRQILGQKVEFLVSFYNNEISEKSEIFDDQFSVERPDGSNFTLKIRSTKLEDSAMYFCASIDRGNEQFFGPGTRLTVL.

The sample holds many counts of this clonotype. At one of its ends the junction is not consistent with the germline gene, which may arise from a read error. The chain recombines TRBV7-7 with TRBJ2-3; the D gene is possibly TRBD1 (6 bases). Germline lookup yields CDR1 SSHAT and CDR2 FNYEAQ (reference sequence). This CDR3 comprises 13 residues. CDR3 protein: CASSSSQGDTQYF. The CDR3 DNA reads as TGTGCTAGCAGCTCTTCACAGGGAGATACGCAGTATTTT.

This clonotype has a count of ten or more. The V call is TRBV19, the J call TRBJ2-7; possible D gene TRBD1, 5 bases. This CDR3 contains 13 residues. Germline CDR1 LNHDA, CDR2 SQIVND (reference sequence). Deletions cut 4 bases from V and 3 bases from J, with 10 bases between. The CDR3 sequence is CASSNQGFYEQYF. For the CDR3, the DNA is TGTGCCAGTAGTAATCAGGGATTCTACGAGCAGTACTTC. Combining the CDR3 with reference TRBV19 and TRBJ2-7 gives the whole variable domain DGGITQSPKYLFRKEGQNVTLSCEQNLNHDAMYWYRQDPGQGLRLIYYSQIVNDFQKGDIAEGYSVSREKKESFPLTVTSAQKNPTAFYLCASSNQGFYEQYFGPGTRLTVT.

This clonotype occurred many times. This sequence joins TRBV20-1 and TRBJ1-2; 10 bases match TRBD1. Germline CDR1 reads DFQATT; CDR2 reads SNEGSKA (reference sequence). The CDR3 is 13 residues long. The V gene end was trimmed by 6 bases and the J gene end by 8 bases; junction bases not matched to a gene: 9. CDR3 amino acids: CSAPGQGHKGYTF. The CDR3 region has the DNA TGCAGTGCCCCGGGACAGGGGCATAAGGGCTACACCTTC.

This clonotype was seen ten or more times. The chain carries TRBV7-2 and TRBJ2-4; 12 nucleotides align to TRBD2. Germline V gene data show CDR1 as SGHTA and CDR2 as FQGNSA. Losses at the gene ends were 5 bases for V and 0 bases for J; bases not matched to a gene: 20. The CDR3 spans 22 residues. This CDR3 reads CASSPQSRTSGTTGLAKNIQYF. The CDR3 DNA is TGTGCCAGCAGCCCACAGAGCAGGACTAGCGGGACGACGGGCCTAGCCAAAAACATTCAGTACTTC.

There are a few counts of this clonotype. The CDR3 DNA follows: TGTGCCAGCTCACCAAGGACAGGGGAGTCCTATGGCTACACCTTC. It codes for CASSPRTGESYGYTF. The chain couples TRBV18 to TRBJ1-2; 9 bases align to TRBD1. Germline CDR1 and CDR2: KGHSH and LQKENI. V shed 2 bases, J shed 4 bases, and the junction held 5 bases outside the gene matches. The CDR3 consists of 15 residues.

At least ten counts were recorded for this clonotype. J is TRBJ2-5 and V is TRBV5-1; 11 bases map to TRBD2. Germline V gives CDR1 SGHRS, CDR2 YFSETQ. CDR3 size: 15 residues. Trimming cost V 4 bases and J 5 bases; bases outside gene matches: 7. The CDR3 loop is CASSPGLAGAETQYF. DNA of the CDR3: TGCGCCAGCAGCCCTGGACTAGCGGGCGCCGAGACCCAGTACTTC.

This chain connects TRBV5-8 to TRBJ2-3, with D possibly being TRBD2 (6 bases). The CDR3 totals 15 residues. Germline assignment: CDR1 SGHTS and CDR2 YDEGEE. V lost 4 bases and J 5 bases, leaving 17 bases between the germline ends. DNA for the CDR3: TGTGCCAGCAGCCCTCGGGGGTCAGCCGGAGATACGCAGTATTTT. Amino acid sequence: CASSPRGSAGDTQYF.

The chain links TRBV14 to TRBJ2-3; TRBD1 agrees at 8 bases. CDR1 is SGHDN, CDR2 FVKESK, per germline. J was trimmed by 5 bases and V by 4 bases; bases with no gene match: 8. The CDR3 has 15 residues. CDR3 coding DNA: TGTGCCAGCAGCCTCCGGGACAGGAGAAAAGATACGCAGTATTTT. This translates into CASSLRDRRKDTQYF.

This clonotype appeared many times. The chain combines TRBV24-1 with TRBJ2-1, with D perhaps TRBD1 or TRBD2 (5 bases each). The CDR3 extends over 17 amino acids. The germline gives CDR1 KGHDR, CDR2 SFDVKD. Trimming removed 2 bases from V and 0 bases from J, with 13 bases in between. CDR3 in DNA: TGTGCCACCAGTGATTCGAGGGGAAAAGACTCCTACAATGAGCAGTTCTTC. It specifies CATSDSRGKDSYNEQFF.

This clonotype turned up a few times. The CDR3 loop reads CASSLGAGGPEETQYF. In DNA form, the CDR3 reads TGTGCCAGCAGCTTAGGAGCGGGAGGGCCGGAGGAGACCCAGTACTTC. The V and J genes are TRBV7-9 and TRBJ2-5; 10 bases are shared with TRBD2. There are 16 residues in the CDR3. In germline, CDR1 is SEHNR, CDR2 FQNEAQ (reference sequence). The V and J ends lost 1 base and 5 bases, in that order; junction bases with no gene match: 7.

This clonotype was counted ten times or more. The rearrangement uses TRBV2 and TRBJ2-5; D is possibly TRBD2 (5 bases). Germline V gene lookup returns CDR1 SNHLY and CDR2 FYNNEI. The CDR3 has 14 amino acids. Trimming removed 2 bases from V and 3 bases from J, with 10 bases in between. Written as DNA, the CDR3 is TGTGCCAGCAGTGAAAGAGGGAGCGAAGAGACCCAGTACTTC. Translation gives CASSERGSEETQYF.

The sample holds many counts of this clonotype. The junction departs from the called germline gene at one end, perhaps through a read error. J is TRBJ2-2 and V is TRBV7-8, with D maybe TRBD2 (5 bases). Germline V lookup: CDR1 SGHVS, CDR2 FQNEAQ. This CDR3 comprises 16 residues. The CDR3 bases are TGTGCCAGCACCTTAAGAGGGCGCGGAGACACCGGGGAGCTGTTTTTT. This sequence encodes CASTLRGRGDTGELFF.

This clonotype was seen more than once but under ten times. V is TRBV29-1 and J is TRBJ1-1, with D unresolved. Trimming shortened V by 5 bases and J by 1 base, and 14 bases separated the two germline ends. This CDR3 spans 14 amino acids. Germline V gene lookup returns CDR1 SQVTM and CDR2 ANQGSEA. This CDR3 reads CSVRFRLGNTEAFF. CDR3 nucleotide sequence: TGCAGCGTTCGGTTTCGGCTCGGGAACACTGAAGCTTTCTTT. The full variable domain, its missing parts supplied by reference TRBV29-1 and TRBJ1-1, is SAVISQKPSRDICQRGTSLTIQCQVDSQVTMMFWYRQQPGQSLTLIATANQGSEATYESGFVIDKFPISRPNLTFSTLTVSNMSPEDSSIYLCSVRFRLGNTEAFFGQGTRLTVV.

This clonotype was found once. It may be a read error: a sequence one base away is much more abundant. V usage is TRBV6-1 and J usage is TRBJ1-5, with D unresolved. The CDR3 runs to 17 residues. Germline values: CDR1 MNHNS, CDR2 SASEGT. CDR3 sequence: CASSDYLYDDSDQPQHF. CDR3 bases: TGTGCCAGCAGTGATTACCTCTACGACGATAGCGATCAGCCCCAGCATTTT.

This clonotype was seen repeatedly, ten times or more. The J gene is TRBJ1-2, the V gene TRBV29-1; D might be TRBD1 (6 bases). This CDR3 contains 15 residues. Germline V lookup: CDR1 SQVTM, CDR2 ANQGSEA. The V and J ends lost 1 base and 4 bases respectively, with 16 bases between them. CDR3 region: CSVEAGGPDSYGYTF. The CDR3 coding sequence is TGCAGCGTTGAAGCTGGGGGCCCGGACAGCTATGGCTACACCTTC.

The V and J genes are TRBV18 and TRBJ1-4; TRBD1 aligns across 7 bases. V gave up 5 bases and J gave up 1 base; unmatched junction bases: 10. Germline V gene sequence: CDR1 KGHSH, CDR2 LQKENI. The CDR3 loop spans 17 amino acids. CDR3 DNA: TGTGCCAGCTCAACAGGGGACACCGCGGGAACTAATGAAAAACTGTTTTTT. This translates into CASSTGDTAGTNEKLFF.

At least ten counts were recorded for this clonotype. This chain uses TRBV24-1 with TRBJ1-5; D ambiguous. The CDR3 is 15 amino acids. Germline lookup yields CDR1 KGHDR and CDR2 SFDVKD. Trimming took off 3 bases at V and 0 bases at J, with 8 bases between the two ends. The CDR3 sequence: CATSDGSYSNQPQHF. The CDR3 DNA reads as TGTGCCACCAGTGATGGGAGTTATAGCAATCAGCCCCAGCATTTT.

The rearrangement joins TRBV5-1 to TRBJ2-7; a weak D match, TRBD2 (6 bases). Germline lookup yields CDR1 SGHRS and CDR2 YFSETQ. The CDR3 is 16 residues long. The V gene lost 0 bases and the J gene lost 6 bases, with 19 bases spanning the gap. CDR3 coding DNA: TGCGCCAGCAGCTTGGACAGTCCGGGACTCAGTTCCGAGCAGTACTTC. It encodes CASSLDSPGLSSEQYF.

In this sample, this clonotype turned up once. The chain recombines TRBV12-3 or TRBV12-4 with TRBJ1-4; D is ambiguous. V dropped 5 bases and J dropped 8 bases, with 12 bases sitting between them. The CDR3 is made up of 13 amino acids. CDR3 sequence: CASSMWTAEKLFF. The CDR3 coding sequence is TGTGCCAGCAGTATGTGGACGGCCGAAAAACTGTTTTTT.

V is TRBV24-1 and J is TRBJ1-2; D ambiguous. Germline lookup yields CDR1 KGHDR and CDR2 SFDVKD. CDR3 length: 13 residues. The V end was cut by 4 bases, the J end by 6 bases, with 11 bases between. The CDR3 coding sequence is TGTGCCACCAGTGACCGGAGAGACAATGGCTACACCTTC. Protein: CATSDRRDNGYTF.

This clonotype was found many times. The DNA for the CDR3 is TGTGCCAGCAGCTTGGCCGGGACAGGGGTTGGAGATACGCAGTATTTT. Amino acid sequence: CASSLAGTGVGDTQYF. The chain employs TRBV5-5 and TRBJ2-3, with TRBD1 matching over 10 bases. The CDR3 runs 16 residues. V gave up 0 bases and J gave up 5 bases; unmatched junction bases: 6. Germline V gene sequence: CDR1 SGHKS, CDR2 YYEKEE (reference sequence).

As to this clonotype: This sequence may be a read error, since a much larger clone differs from it by one base. The CDR3 reads CASSQGVWVQGFPYNEQFF. In nucleotides, the CDR3 is TGCGCCAGCAGCCAAGGGGTATGGGTTCAGGGATTCCCCTACAATGAGCAGTTCTTC. This sequence joins TRBV4-1 and TRBJ2-1; D might be TRBD1 (5 bases). The V and J ends lost 1 base and 2 bases respectively, with 21 bases between them. CDR1 and CDR2 (germline): MGHRA, YSYEKL. The CDR3 is made up of 19 amino acids.

The sample holds many counts of this clonotype. V and J are TRBV19 and TRBJ2-1; 9 bases line up with TRBD1. V was pared by 5 bases and J by 6 bases, with 14 bases of the junction left unmatched. This CDR3 spans 17 amino acids. Germline assignment: CDR1 LNHDA and CDR2 SQIVND (reference sequence). The CDR3 spells CASSPGQGREKRNEQFF. As DNA, the CDR3 is TGTGCCAGTAGTCCCGGACAGGGGCGGGAGAAACGCAATGAGCAGTTCTTC.

This clonotype came up many times. The chain carries TRBV2 and TRBJ2-1, with TRBD1 matching over 9 bases. Trimming took 10 bases from V and 2 from J; bases not matched to a gene: 6. The CDR3 contains 14 residues. In germline, CDR1 is SNHLY, CDR2 FYNNEI. The CDR3 is CAIMTGGPYNEQFF. The CDR3 nucleotides read TGTGCCATCATGACAGGGGGACCCTACAATGAGCAGTTCTTC.

This clonotype was picked up many times. The CDR3 spells CASNFHSQGAFAEAFF. CDR3 DNA: TGTGCCAGCAATTTTCACTCCCAGGGGGCTTTTGCTGAAGCTTTCTTT. V and J are TRBV12-3 or TRBV12-4 and TRBJ1-1, with 8 bases matching TRBD1. CDR3 length: 16 residues. J was trimmed by 6 bases and V by 7 bases; bases with no gene match: 16.

The sample holds many counts of this clonotype. The chain is built from TRBV12-3 or TRBV12-4 and TRBJ2-1; D is ambiguous. There are 13 residues in the CDR3. V was shortened by 2 bases and J by 2 bases, with 4 bases between the two germline ends. This CDR3 reads CASSLLPYNEQFF. The CDR3 nucleotides read TGTGCCAGCAGTTTATTGCCCTACAATGAGCAGTTCTTC.

The chain combines TRBV2 with TRBJ1-1, with D unclear. CDR1 and CDR2 from the germline V gene are SNHLY and FYNNEI. The CDR3 runs to 11 residues. The V gene lost 7 bases and the J gene lost 4 bases, with 7 bases spanning the gap. The CDR3 region is CASKTITEAFF. The CDR3 DNA follows: TGTGCCAGCAAAACGATCACTGAAGCTTTCTTT.